This is a list of T cell receptor beta chains from one sample in a study of OX40 agonist ivuxolimab in advanced cancers. The repertoire was sequenced with immunoSEQ multiplex PCR; TCRdb's copy has only in-frame clones and lacks some. The sample records under 50,000 clones, roughly 85% being singletons. Source: CD4+ or CD8+ T cells sorted from blood, taken in a trial of the OX40 agonist ivuxolimab. The receptors come from an adult with an advanced solid tumor such as melanoma, head and neck, liver or kidney cancer. Each CDR3 is given with its conserved first and last residue. Each record gives: clone size, J gene, D gene, V gene, CDR3 DNA, CDR3 protein. A D gene is named only where the DNA matches it firmly. The size entry is marked missing in some rows and otherwise reads once, few, many or a size class.

once,TRBJ2-1,NA,TRBV14,TGTGCCAGCAGCCAAGATCGGGCGGCTGAGCAGTTCTTC,CASSQDRAAEQFF
NA,TRBJ2-7,NA,TRBV7-8,TGTGCCAGCAGCCCGCCCTGGGGGCCGGGCGAGCAGTACTTC,CASSPPWGPGEQYF
once,TRBJ1-3,NA,TRBV6-5,TGTGCCAGCAGTTTAGGGGGTCCTGGAAACACCATATATTTT,CASSLGGPGNTIYF
NA,TRBJ1-1,NA,TRBV27,TGTGCCAGCAGCCCCAACGGGCAGTATCAGAGGGCTTTCTTT,CASSPNGQYQRAFF
NA,TRBJ1-5,NA,TRBV6-1,TGTGCCAGCAGTGAAGAGAAAAGGAGTTCATTCAATCAGCCCCAGCATTTT,CASSEEKRSSFNQPQHF
NA,TRBJ2-3,NA,TRBV7-9,TGTGCCAGCAGCTTTTGGGCCTCTAGCACAGATACGCAGTATTTT,CASSFWASSTDTQYF
NA,TRBJ2-4,TRBD1,TRBV18,TGTGCCAGCTCCCCCGGGACAGGGGGGAAACAAAACATTCAGTACTTC,CASSPGTGGKQNIQYF
NA,TRBJ2-7,NA,TRBV19,TGTGCCAGTAGTAACCGGGGCCCTTCCTACGAGCAGTACTTC,CASSNRGPSYEQYF
NA,TRBJ1-6,NA,TRBV28,TGTGCCAGCAGCCCCCGCAGCCCGAATTCACCCCTCCACTTT,CASSPRSPNSPLHF
NA,TRBJ1-3,TRBD1,TRBV4-3,TGCGCCAGCAGCCAAGTGGAGGGGGCGAACTCTGGAAACACCATATATTTT,CASSQVEGANSGNTIYF
NA,TRBJ2-3,NA,TRBV7-2,TGTGCCAGCAGCTGGGGACTCCCTCGGAGGGATACGCAGTATTTT,CASSWGLPRRDTQYF
once,TRBJ1-1,NA,TRBV7-2,TGTGCCAGCAGCACCCCCCGGGGAACTGAAGCTTTCTTT,CASSTPRGTEAFF
NA,TRBJ2-3,TRBD2,TRBV7-9,TGTGCCAGCAGGCCCAGGACTAGCGGGGGTGGAGGAGATACGCAGTATTTT,CASRPRTSGGGGDTQYF
NA,TRBJ2-5,NA,TRBV4-1,TGCGCCAGCAGCCTTGGGGTCCAGTACCAAGAGACCCAGTACTTC,CASSLGVQYQETQYF
once,TRBJ2-7,NA,TRBV27,TGTGCCAGCAGTCGCGCCGGGACGGTCTCCTACGAGCAGTACTTC,CASSRAGTVSYEQYF
few,TRBJ2-4,TRBD1,TRBV10-1,TGCGCCAGCAGTCCCGGGACAGTAGAAAACATTCAGTACTTC,CASSPGTVENIQYF
NA,TRBJ2-7,NA,TRBV18,TGTGCCAGCTCACCTCGGGGTTTAAGCGATACCTCCTACGAGCAGTACTTC,CASSPRGLSDTSYEQYF
NA,TRBJ2-5,TRBD1,TRBV11-2,TGTGCCAGCAGCGGGTTGACAGGGGGCGGTCGGGAGACCCAGTACTTC,CASSGLTGGGRETQYF
NA,TRBJ1-2,NA,TRBV7-9,TGTGCCAGCAGCCCCTCCACGGGGGGCTCTGGCTACACCTTC,CASSPSTGGSGYTF
few,TRBJ2-7,NA,TRBV6-5,TGTGCCAGCAAGAGGGACACATGGGCATGGGAGCAGTACTTC,CASKRDTWAWEQYF
NA,TRBJ1-2,TRBD1,TRBV10-3,TGTGCCATCAGTGAGTTCAAGACAGGGTGGTCTCGGGATGGCTACACCTTC,CAISEFKTGWSRDGYTF
NA,TRBJ2-7,TRBD2,TRBV4-3,TGCGCCAGCAGCCAAGGGGAGGGACTAGGGCACTACGAGCAGTACTTC,CASSQGEGLGHYEQYF
NA,TRBJ2-6,NA,TRBV11-3,TGTGCCAGCAGCCCCAGGGGTTCTGGGGCCAACGTCCTGACTTTC,CASSPRGSGANVLTF
NA,TRBJ1-2,NA,TRBV7-9,TGTGCCAGCAGCTTAGTCGGGGAAGGCTACACCTTC,CASSLVGEGYTF
NA,TRBJ1-6,TRBD1,TRBV5-4,TGTGCCAGCAGCGCCCAACAGGGGGCGGGTTCACCCCTCCACTTT,CASSAQQGAGSPLHF
NA,TRBJ1-2,TRBD1,TRBV14,TGTGCCAGCAGCCCATGGACAGGGGATAGTGGACTTTCTGGCTACACCTTC,CASSPWTGDSGLSGYTF
NA,TRBJ2-2,NA,TRBV30,TGTGCCTGGAGCCCAGTGGGGCTTAACACCGGGGAGCTGTTTTTT,CAWSPVGLNTGELFF
NA,TRBJ2-5,NA,TRBV6-6,TGTGCCAGCAGTTTTCCGGGGGAAGAGACCCAGTACTTC,CASSFPGEETQYF
NA,TRBJ1-5,NA,TRBV2,TGTGCCAGTCTAGGTCCTAATCAGCCCCAGCATTTT,CASLGPNQPQHF
NA,TRBJ1-5,TRBD1,TRBV7-2,TGTGCCAGCAGTCTTAAGGTAGGGGGCGCGCTGCCCCAGCATTTT,CASSLKVGGALPQHF
few,TRBJ2-7,TRBD2,TRBV7-9,TGTGCCAGCAGCGCGGGACTAGCGGTGAGCGAGCAGTACTTC,CASSAGLAVSEQYF
NA,TRBJ1-5,NA,TRBV28,TGTGCCAGCAGGGGAAGCATGGGCAATCAGCCCCAGCATTTT,CASRGSMGNQPQHF
once,TRBJ2-7,NA,TRBV10-3,TGTGCCAGCGCCCGGGACGACGGCCCCTACGAGCAGTACTTC,CASARDDGPYEQYF
NA,TRBJ1-2,TRBD1,TRBV28,TGTGCCAGCAGACCTACCACAGGGGATCGTTATGGCTACACCTTC,CASRPTTGDRYGYTF
NA,TRBJ1-1,TRBD1,TRBV2,TGTGCCAGCTGCCCGGGACAGATAATGAACACTGAAGCTTTCTTT,CASCPGQIMNTEAFF
NA,TRBJ2-7,TRBD2,TRBV7-9,TGTGCCAGCAGCCTACTAGCGGGAGTATTCTACGAGCAGTACTTC,CASSLLAGVFYEQYF
NA,TRBJ2-3,TRBD2,TRBV29-1,TGCAGCGTAGAGCGGGATATCACAGATACGCAGTATTTT,CSVERDITDTQYF
NA,TRBJ1-1,NA,TRBV4-2,TGTGCCAGCAGCCACCAGAACAGGGTGAACACTGAAGCTTTCTTT,CASSHQNRVNTEAFF
NA,TRBJ1-1,TRBD1,TRBV5-1,TGCGCCAGCAGCTTGGGACAGGGAGGGATGAACACTGAAGCTTTCTTT,CASSLGQGGMNTEAFF
NA,TRBJ1-6,NA,TRBV12-5,TGTGCTAGTGGTGTGGACCTTTCACCCCTCCACTTT,CASGVDLSPLHF
NA,TRBJ2-1,NA,TRBV7-9,TGTGCCAGCAGCTTAACCCTCCCGGATGAGCAGTTCTTC,CASSLTLPDEQFF
NA,TRBJ1-3,NA,TRBV5-1,TGCGCCAGCAGCTTGGAAGGACGCTCTGGAAACACCATATATTTT,CASSLEGRSGNTIYF
NA,TRBJ1-1,NA,TRBV30,TGTGCCTGGAGTTGGGGTGAGAACACTGAAGCTTTCTTT,CAWSWGENTEAFF
NA,TRBJ1-5,TRBD1,TRBV5-6,TGTGCCAGCAGCTTGCGTGGTACAGGGGGGAATCAGCCCCAGCATTTT,CASSLRGTGGNQPQHF
NA,TRBJ1-1,NA,TRBV19,TGTGCCAGTAGTATGACAGGCGGCACTGAAGCTTTCTTT,CASSMTGGTEAFF
NA,TRBJ1-2,TRBD1,TRBV6-5,TGTGCCAGCAGTTACTCTTCTGGACAGGACTATGGCTACACCTTC,CASSYSSGQDYGYTF
few,TRBJ1-6,NA,TRBV28,TGTGCCAGCAGTCCTTCCCCTGGTCGTCTGAACAATTCACCCCTCCACTTT,CASSPSPGRLNNSPLHF
NA,TRBJ2-2,NA,TRBV30,TGTGCCTGCCTACCCGCCGGGGAGCTGTTTTTT,CACLPAGELFF
once,TRBJ1-1,TRBD1,TRBV2,TGTGCCAGCAGTCCGGGACAGGGGGGTAGGACTGAAGCTTTCTTT,CASSPGQGGRTEAFF
NA,TRBJ1-2,TRBD1,TRBV6-5,TGTGCCAGCAGTAGGACAGGGGGCCGCTACACCTTC,CASSRTGGRYTF
NA,TRBJ1-1,NA,TRBV19,TGTGCCAGTAGTCCCCGGACAGACACTGAAGCTTTCTTT,CASSPRTDTEAFF
NA,TRBJ2-7,NA,TRBV5-1,TGTGCCAGCAGCCAGGGGACATTATACGAGCAGTACTTC,CASSQGTLYEQYF
NA,TRBJ1-1,NA,TRBV28,TGTGCCAGCAGTTTATTGGGGGCTGAAGCTTTCTTT,CASSLLGAEAFF